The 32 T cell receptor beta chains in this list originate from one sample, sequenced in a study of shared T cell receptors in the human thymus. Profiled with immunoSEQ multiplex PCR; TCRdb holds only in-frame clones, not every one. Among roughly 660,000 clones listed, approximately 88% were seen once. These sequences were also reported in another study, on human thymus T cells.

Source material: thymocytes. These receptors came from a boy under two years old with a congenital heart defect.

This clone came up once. DNA for the CDR3: TGTGCCAGCTCAACGCGACAGGCCTCTAACTATGGCTACACCTTC. Its translation: CASSTRQASNYGYTF. The rearrangement links TRBV18 to TRBJ1-2, with D possibly matching TRBD1 (6 bases). The germline V gene has CDR1 KGHSH and CDR2 LQKENI. V lost 5 bases, J lost 0 bases, and 13 bases lay in between. There are 15 residues in the CDR3.

CDR3 bases: TGTGCCACCAGCAGAGATTCGGGCGGGTGCGGGTACAATGAGCAGTTCTTC. It specifies CATSRDSGGCGYNEQFF. V gene TRBV15 combines with J gene TRBJ2-1; D might be TRBD2 (5 bases). Per the germline V gene, CDR1 is LNHNV and CDR2 is YYDKDF (reference sequence). The CDR3 is 17 amino acids. With 0 bases removed from V and 4 bases from J, the gap between germline ends came to 16 bases.

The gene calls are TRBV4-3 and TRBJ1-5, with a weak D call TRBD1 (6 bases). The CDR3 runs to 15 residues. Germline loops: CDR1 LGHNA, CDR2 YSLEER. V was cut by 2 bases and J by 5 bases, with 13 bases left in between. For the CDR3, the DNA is TGCGCCAGCAGCCAACGATGGGACATAGATCAGCCCCAGCATTTT. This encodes CASSQRWDIDQPQHF.

This chain's CDR3 is CASSRPTGVRNQPQHF. In DNA form, the CDR3 reads TGTGCCAGCAGCCGACCGACAGGGGTGCGGAATCAGCCCCAGCATTTT. The chain joins TRBV28 to TRBJ1-5; 8 bases are shared with TRBD1. V gave up 6 bases and J gave up 4 bases; unmatched junction bases: 11. The CDR3 totals 16 residues. Per germline, CDR1 MDHEN and CDR2 SYDVKM.

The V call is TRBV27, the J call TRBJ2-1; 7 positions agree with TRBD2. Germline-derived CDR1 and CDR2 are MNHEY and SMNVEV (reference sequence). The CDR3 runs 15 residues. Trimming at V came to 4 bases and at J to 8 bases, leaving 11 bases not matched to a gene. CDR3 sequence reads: CASSSPGPGRHEQFF. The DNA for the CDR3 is TGTGCCAGCAGTTCCCCCGGGCCCGGGAGGCATGAGCAGTTCTTC.

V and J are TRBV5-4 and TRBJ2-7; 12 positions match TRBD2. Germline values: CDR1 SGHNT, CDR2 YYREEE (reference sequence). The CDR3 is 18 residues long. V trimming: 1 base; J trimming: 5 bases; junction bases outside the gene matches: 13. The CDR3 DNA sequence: TGTGCCAGCAGCTTGACCACGAGACTAGCGGGAGAAGGCAACGAGCAGTACTTC. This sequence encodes CASSLTTRLAGEGNEQYF.

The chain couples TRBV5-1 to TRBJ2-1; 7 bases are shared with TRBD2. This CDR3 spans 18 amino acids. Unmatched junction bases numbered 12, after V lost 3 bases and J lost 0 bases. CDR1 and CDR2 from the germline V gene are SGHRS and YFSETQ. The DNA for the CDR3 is TGCGCCAGCAGCTCCGGCTGGAGCGGCGGGAGCTCCTACAATGAGCAGTTCTTC. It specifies CASSSGWSGGSSYNEQFF. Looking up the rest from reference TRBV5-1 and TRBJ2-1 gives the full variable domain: KAGVTQTPRYLIKTRGQQVTLSCSPISGHRSVSWYQQTPGQGLQFLFEYFSETQRNKGNFPGRFSGRQFSNSRSEMNVSTLELGDSALYLCASSSGWSGGSSYNEQFFGPGTRLTVL.

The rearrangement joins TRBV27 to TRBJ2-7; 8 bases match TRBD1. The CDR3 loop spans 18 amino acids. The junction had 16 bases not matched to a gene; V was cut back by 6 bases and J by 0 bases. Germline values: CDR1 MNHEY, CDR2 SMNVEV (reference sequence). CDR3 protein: CASRSGTGPLARSYEQYF. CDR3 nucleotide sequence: TGTGCCAGCAGATCCGGGACAGGTCCTTTAGCCCGCTCCTACGAGCAGTACTTC.

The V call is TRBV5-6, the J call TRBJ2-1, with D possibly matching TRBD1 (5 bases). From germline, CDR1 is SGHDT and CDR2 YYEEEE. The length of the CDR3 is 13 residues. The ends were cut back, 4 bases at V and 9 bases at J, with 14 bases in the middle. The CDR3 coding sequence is TGTGCCAGCAGCCTCGTCCGACAGAGTGAGCAGTTCTTC. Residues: CASSLVRQSEQFF.

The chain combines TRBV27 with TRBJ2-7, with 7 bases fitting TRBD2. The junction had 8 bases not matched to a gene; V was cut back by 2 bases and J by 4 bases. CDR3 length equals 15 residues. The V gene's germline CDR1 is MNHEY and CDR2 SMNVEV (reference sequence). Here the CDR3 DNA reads TGTGCCAGCAGTTTAGGGGTAGCGGGTTCGTACGAGCAGTACTTC. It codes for CASSLGVAGSYEQYF.

CDR3 loop: CASSGRSQGGRGYTF. The CDR3 nucleotides read TGCGCCAGCAGCGGGCGGTCCCAGGGGGGTCGTGGCTACACCTTC. The chain has TRBV4-1 and TRBJ1-2; 7 bases line up with TRBD1. Germline CDR1 MGHRA, CDR2 YSYEKL. CDR3 length: 15 amino acids. Trimming at V came to 5 bases and at J to 7 bases, leaving 13 bases not matched to a gene.

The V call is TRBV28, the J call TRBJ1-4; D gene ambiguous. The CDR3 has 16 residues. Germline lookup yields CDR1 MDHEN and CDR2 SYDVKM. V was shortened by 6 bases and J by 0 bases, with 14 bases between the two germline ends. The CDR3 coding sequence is TGTGCCAGCAGACCCGGGAAGGCAGCAACTAATGAAAAACTGTTTTTT. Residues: CASRPGKAATNEKLFF.

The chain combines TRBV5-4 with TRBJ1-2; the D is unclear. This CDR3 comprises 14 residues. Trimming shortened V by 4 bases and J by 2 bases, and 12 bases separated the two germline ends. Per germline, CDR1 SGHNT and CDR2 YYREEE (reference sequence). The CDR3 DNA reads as TGTGCCAGCAGCAAGGAGGGTGTAAACTATGGCTACACCTTC. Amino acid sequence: CASSKEGVNYGYTF.

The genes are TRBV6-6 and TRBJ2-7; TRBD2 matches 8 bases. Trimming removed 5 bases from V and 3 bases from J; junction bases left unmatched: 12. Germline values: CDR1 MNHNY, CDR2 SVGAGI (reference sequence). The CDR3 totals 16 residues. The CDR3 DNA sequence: TGTGCCAGCAGTCTTACCGGAACGGGACTAGTCTACGAGCAGTACTTC. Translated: CASSLTGTGLVYEQYF.

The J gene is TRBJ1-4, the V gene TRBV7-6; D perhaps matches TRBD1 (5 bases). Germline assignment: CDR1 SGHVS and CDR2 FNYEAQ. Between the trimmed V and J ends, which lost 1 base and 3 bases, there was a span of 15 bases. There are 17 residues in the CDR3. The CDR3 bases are TGTGCCAGCAGCTTAGGGAAACAGGCCGCCGCTAATGAAAAACTGTTTTTT. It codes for CASSLGKQAAANEKLFF.

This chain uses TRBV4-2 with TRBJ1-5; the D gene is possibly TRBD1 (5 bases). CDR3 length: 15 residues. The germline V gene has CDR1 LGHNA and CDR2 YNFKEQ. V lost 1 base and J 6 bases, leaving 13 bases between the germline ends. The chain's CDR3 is CASSQAERGGQPQHF. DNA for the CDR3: TGTGCCAGCAGCCAAGCGGAACGGGGGGGTCAGCCCCAGCATTTT.

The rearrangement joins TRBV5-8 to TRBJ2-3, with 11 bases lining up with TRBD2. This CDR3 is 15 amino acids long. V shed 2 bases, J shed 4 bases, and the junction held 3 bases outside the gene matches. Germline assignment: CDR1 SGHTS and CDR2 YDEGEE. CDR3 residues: CASSLTSGSSDTQYF. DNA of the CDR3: TGTGCCAGCAGCTTAACTAGCGGGAGTTCAGATACGCAGTATTTT.

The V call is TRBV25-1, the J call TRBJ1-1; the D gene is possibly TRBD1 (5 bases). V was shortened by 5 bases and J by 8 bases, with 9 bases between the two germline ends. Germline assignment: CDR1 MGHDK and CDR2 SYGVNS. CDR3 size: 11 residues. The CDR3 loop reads CASSRRGEAFF. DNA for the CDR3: TGTGCCAGCAGTAGGAGGGGAGAAGCTTTCTTT.

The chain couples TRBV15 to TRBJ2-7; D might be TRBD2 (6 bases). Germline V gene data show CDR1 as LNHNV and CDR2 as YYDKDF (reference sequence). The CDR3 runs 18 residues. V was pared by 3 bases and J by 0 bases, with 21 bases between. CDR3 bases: TGTGCCACCAGCAGCACCTACGACCTAGCGCCGAGCTCCTACGAGCAGTACTTC. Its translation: CATSSTYDLAPSSYEQYF.

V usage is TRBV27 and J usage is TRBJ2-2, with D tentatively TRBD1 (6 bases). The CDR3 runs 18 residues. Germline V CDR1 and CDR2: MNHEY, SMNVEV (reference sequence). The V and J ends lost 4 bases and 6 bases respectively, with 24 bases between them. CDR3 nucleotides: TGTGCCAGCAGTTCGTCCTCCGGGACAACCGAGGCCCCCGGGGAGCTGTTTTTT. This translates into CASSSSSGTTEAPGELFF.

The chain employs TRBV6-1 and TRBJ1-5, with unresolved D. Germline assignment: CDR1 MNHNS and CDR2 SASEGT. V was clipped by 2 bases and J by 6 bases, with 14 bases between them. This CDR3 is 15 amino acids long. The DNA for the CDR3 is TGTGCCAGCAGTGAATTAAACCCACGGGTTCAGCCCCAGCATTTT. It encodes CASSELNPRVQPQHF.

This CDR3 reads CASSSAEVAGTYEQYF. CDR3 nucleotides: TGTGCCAGCAGCTCCGCCGAGGTAGCGGGGACCTACGAGCAGTACTTC. V and J are TRBV14 and TRBJ2-7; 8 positions agree with TRBD2. Trimming cost V 5 bases and J 2 bases; bases outside gene matches: 11. CDR3 length: 16 residues. CDR1 is SGHDN and CDR2 is FVKESK in the germline V gene.

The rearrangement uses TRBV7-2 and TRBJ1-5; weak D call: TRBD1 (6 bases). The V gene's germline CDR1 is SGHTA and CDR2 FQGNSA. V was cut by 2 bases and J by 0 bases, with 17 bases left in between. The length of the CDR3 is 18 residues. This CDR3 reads CASSLITGQTYSNQPQHF. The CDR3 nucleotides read TGTGCCAGCAGCTTAATTACGGGACAAACGTATAGCAATCAGCCCCAGCATTTT.

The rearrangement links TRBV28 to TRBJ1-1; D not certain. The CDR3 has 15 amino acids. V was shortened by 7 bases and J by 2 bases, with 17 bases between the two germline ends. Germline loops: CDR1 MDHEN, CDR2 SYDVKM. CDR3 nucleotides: TGTGCCAGCAACGTTAGGGAGGGTAACAACACTGAAGCTTTCTTT. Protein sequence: CASNVREGNNTEAFF.

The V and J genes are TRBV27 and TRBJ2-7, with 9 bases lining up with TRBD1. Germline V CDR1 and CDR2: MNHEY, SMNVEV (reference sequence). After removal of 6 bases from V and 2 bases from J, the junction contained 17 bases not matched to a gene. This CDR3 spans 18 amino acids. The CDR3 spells CASRARDRVSSPPYEQYF. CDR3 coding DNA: TGTGCCAGCAGAGCCCGGGACAGGGTTAGTAGCCCTCCCTACGAGCAGTACTTC.

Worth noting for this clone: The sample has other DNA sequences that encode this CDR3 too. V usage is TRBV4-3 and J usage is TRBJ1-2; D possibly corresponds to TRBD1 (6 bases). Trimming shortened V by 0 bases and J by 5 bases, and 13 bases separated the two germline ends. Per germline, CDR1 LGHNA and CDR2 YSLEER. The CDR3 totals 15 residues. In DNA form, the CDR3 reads TGCGCCAGCAGCCAAGACACGGGGGGCGGTTATGGCTACACCTTC. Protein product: CASSQDTGGGYGYTF.

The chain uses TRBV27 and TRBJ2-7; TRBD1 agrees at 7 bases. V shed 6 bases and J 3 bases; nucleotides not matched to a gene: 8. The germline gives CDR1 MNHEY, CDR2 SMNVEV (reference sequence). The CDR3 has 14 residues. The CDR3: CASRTGFSYYEQYF. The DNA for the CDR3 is TGTGCCAGCAGGACAGGGTTCAGCTACTACGAGCAGTACTTC.

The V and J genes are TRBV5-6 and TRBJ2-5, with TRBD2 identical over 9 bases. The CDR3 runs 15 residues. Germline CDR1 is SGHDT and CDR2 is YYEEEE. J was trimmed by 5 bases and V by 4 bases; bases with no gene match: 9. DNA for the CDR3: TGTGCCAGCAGCATCACCTGGCGGGGGGGGGAGACCCAGTACTTC. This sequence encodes CASSITWRGGETQYF.

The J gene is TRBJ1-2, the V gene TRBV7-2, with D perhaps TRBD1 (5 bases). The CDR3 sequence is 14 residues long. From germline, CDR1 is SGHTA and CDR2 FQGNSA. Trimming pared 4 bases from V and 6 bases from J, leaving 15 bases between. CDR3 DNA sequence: TGTGCCAGCAGCTCGGGGGGATGGGGGGATGGCTACACCTTC. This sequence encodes CASSSGGWGDGYTF.

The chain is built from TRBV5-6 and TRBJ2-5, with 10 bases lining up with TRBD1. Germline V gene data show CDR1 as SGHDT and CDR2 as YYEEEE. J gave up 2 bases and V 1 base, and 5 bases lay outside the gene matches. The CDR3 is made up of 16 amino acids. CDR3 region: CASSLFRDRGQETQYF. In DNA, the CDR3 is TGTGCCAGCAGCTTGTTTAGGGACAGGGGTCAAGAGACCCAGTACTTC.

The CDR3 protein is CSVENRTGLPYEQYF. CDR3 in DNA: TGCAGCGTTGAAAATCGGACAGGCCTCCCCTACGAGCAGTACTTC. This chain links TRBV29-1 with TRBJ2-7; 7 positions match TRBD1. Germline V gene data show CDR1 as SQVTM and CDR2 as ANQGSEA. V trimming: 2 bases; J trimming: 2 bases; junction bases outside the gene matches: 9. The CDR3 covers 15 residues.

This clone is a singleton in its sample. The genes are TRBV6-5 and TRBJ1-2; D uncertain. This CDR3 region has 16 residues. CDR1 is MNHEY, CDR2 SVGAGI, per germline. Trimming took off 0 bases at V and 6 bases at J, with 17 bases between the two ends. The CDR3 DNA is TGTGCCAGCAGTTACTCTTTTTCGAGGCGGAGAGATGGCTACACCTTC. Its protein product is CASSYSFSRRRDGYTF.